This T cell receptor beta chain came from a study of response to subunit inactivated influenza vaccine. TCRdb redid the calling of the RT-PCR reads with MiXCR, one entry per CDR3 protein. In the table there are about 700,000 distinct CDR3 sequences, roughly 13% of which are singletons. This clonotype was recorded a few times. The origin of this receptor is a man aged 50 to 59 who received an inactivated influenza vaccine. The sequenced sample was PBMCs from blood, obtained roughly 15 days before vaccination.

The CDR3 here is CASSPRQVTNYGYTF. Here the CDR3 DNA reads TGTGCCAGCTCACCCCGACAGGTTACTAACTATGGCTACACCTTC. V and J are TRBV18 and TRBJ1-2; a weak D match, TRBD1 (6 bases). Trimming took off 3 bases at V and 0 bases at J, with 11 bases between the two ends. Germline CDR1 KGHSH, CDR2 LQKENI. The CDR3 has 15 amino acids.